This paragraph covers one TCR beta chain sequence. This entry comes from a study of blood T cell repertoires in COVID-19. At the level of the study: The analysed material was cDNA or gDNA that came from T cells, B-cell-depleted T cells, or PBMCs.

Generated by immunoSEQ multiplex PCR, the TCRdb table keeps only in-frame clones and is missing some. Among around 140,000 clones listed, over 70% were seen once. The CDR3 runs to 16 residues. J lost 1 base, V lost 6 bases, and 9 bases had no gene match. The V gene's germline CDR1 is SGHDT and CDR2 YYEEEE. The rearrangement uses TRBV5-6 and TRBJ2-1; 8 bases agree with TRBD1. Sequenced sample: peripheral blood. The TCR sequence derives from a woman aged 55 to 70 with acute or convalescent COVID-19. The CDR3, as DNA: TGTGCCAGCATTTTTTTGACAGGGGCGTCCTACAATGAGCAGTTCTTC. Translation gives CASIFLTGASYNEQFF.